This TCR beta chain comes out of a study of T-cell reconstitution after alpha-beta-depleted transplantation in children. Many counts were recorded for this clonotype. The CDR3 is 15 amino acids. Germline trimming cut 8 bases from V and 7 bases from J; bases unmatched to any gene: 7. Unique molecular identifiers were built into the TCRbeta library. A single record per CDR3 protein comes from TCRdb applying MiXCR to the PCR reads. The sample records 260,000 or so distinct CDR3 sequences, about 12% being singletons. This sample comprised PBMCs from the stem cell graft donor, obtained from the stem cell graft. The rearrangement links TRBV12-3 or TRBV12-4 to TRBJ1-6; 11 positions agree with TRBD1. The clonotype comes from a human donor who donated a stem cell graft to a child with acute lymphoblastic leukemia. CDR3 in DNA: TGTGCCAGCCATGGACAGGGGGCGACGAATTCACCCCTCCACTTT. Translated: CASHGQGATNSPLHF.